Listed below are T cell receptor beta chains from one sample, sequenced in a study of lymphopenia after photon versus proton radiotherapy. Generated by immunoSEQ multiplex PCR, the TCRdb table keeps only in-frame clones and is missing some. This sample carries about 7,300 clones, approximately 80% of them seen once, and the ten largest clones take roughly 48%. This sample comprised peripheral blood, obtained from a patient treated with photon-based radiotherapy. All receptors come from a man younger than 40 with gastric cancer. Both conserved end residues are part of each CDR3. The D gene is left open where the match is weak. Clone size appears in some rows only: once, few, many, or a class for an expanded clone.

J gene: TRBJ2-3
V gene: TRBV7-9
D gene: -
clone size: once
CDR3 DNA: TGTGCCAGCAGCCTCGACTTGGGCGGGCAGGGTACGCAGTATTTT
CDR3 protein: CASSLDLGGQGTQYF

J gene: TRBJ2-5
V gene: TRBV7-9
D gene: -
clone size: once
CDR3 DNA: TGTGCCAGCAGCCTCGAGGGGGGAGGGCCTTCAGAGACCCAGTACTTC
CDR3 protein: CASSLEGGGPSETQYF

J gene: TRBJ1-1
V gene: TRBV6-5
D gene: TRBD1
clone size: -
CDR3 DNA: TGTGCCAGCGGGACAGGAGTTACTGAAGCTTTCTTT
CDR3 protein: CASGTGVTEAFF

J gene: TRBJ2-2
V gene: TRBV4-2
D gene: -
clone size: -
CDR3 DNA: TGTGCCAGCAGCCATGGGGCGGAGAACACCGGGGAGCTGTTTTTT
CDR3 protein: CASSHGAENTGELFF

J gene: TRBJ2-2
V gene: TRBV28
D gene: -
clone size: -
CDR3 DNA: TGTGCCAGCAGTTTACACCCTCCCGGTAGCGAGAACACCGGGGAGCTGTTTTTT
CDR3 protein: CASSLHPPGSENTGELFF

J gene: TRBJ1-2
V gene: TRBV4-3
D gene: -
clone size: -
CDR3 DNA: TGCGCCAGCAGCCAAGATATCGCAGGGGCTGGCTACACCTTC
CDR3 protein: CASSQDIAGAGYTF

J gene: TRBJ2-7
V gene: TRBV6-1
D gene: -
clone size: -
CDR3 DNA: TGTGCCAGCAGTGCACTTCTGGACATTTCCTACGAGCAGTACTTC
CDR3 protein: CASSALLDISYEQYF

J gene: TRBJ2-2
V gene: TRBV5-6
D gene: -
clone size: -
CDR3 DNA: TGTGCCAGCAGCTTGGTTGGAAGGGTCTTCGGGGAGCTGTTTTTT
CDR3 protein: CASSLVGRVFGELFF

J gene: TRBJ2-2
V gene: TRBV6-5
D gene: -
clone size: -
CDR3 DNA: TGTGCCAGCAGTTACTCTGGGGTCACCGGGGAGCTGTTTTTT
CDR3 protein: CASSYSGVTGELFF

J gene: TRBJ2-3
V gene: TRBV4-2
D gene: TRBD2
clone size: -
CDR3 DNA: TGTGCCAGCAGCCGGTCTAGCGGGGACAAAGGGGGATCGCAGTATTTT
CDR3 protein: CASSRSSGDKGGSQYF

J gene: TRBJ2-1
V gene: TRBV27
D gene: -
clone size: -
CDR3 DNA: TGTGCCAGCAGGGTCTACAATGAGCAGTTCTTC
CDR3 protein: CASRVYNEQFF

J gene: TRBJ2-3
V gene: TRBV19
D gene: -
clone size: few
CDR3 DNA: TGTGCCAGTAGTAGGGGCATGGTTCCGAGCACAGATACGCAGTATTTT
CDR3 protein: CASSRGMVPSTDTQYF

J gene: TRBJ1-1
V gene: TRBV14
D gene: -
clone size: -
CDR3 DNA: TGTGCCAGCAGCCGGGGCCTGAGCACTGAAGCTTTCTTT
CDR3 protein: CASSRGLSTEAFF

J gene: TRBJ1-4
V gene: TRBV28
D gene: TRBD1
clone size: -
CDR3 DNA: TGTGCCAGCAGCAGGGGGCGAAACGGGATTGAAAAACTGTTTTTT
CDR3 protein: CASSRGRNGIEKLFF

J gene: TRBJ2-1
V gene: TRBV7-2
D gene: TRBD2
clone size: -
CDR3 DNA: TGTGCCAGCAGCTTAGGAAGCGGGATCTCCTACAATGAGCAGTTCTTC
CDR3 protein: CASSLGSGISYNEQFF

J gene: TRBJ2-5
V gene: TRBV7-9
D gene: -
clone size: -
CDR3 DNA: TGTGCCAGCAGCCCCAAAGAGACCCAGTACTTC
CDR3 protein: CASSPKETQYF

J gene: TRBJ2-7
V gene: TRBV5-4
D gene: -
clone size: few
CDR3 DNA: TGCGCCAGCAGCCAAGTAGCGGACTTGTCCTACGAGCAGTACTTC
CDR3 protein: CASSQVADLSYEQYF

J gene: TRBJ2-3
V gene: TRBV11-3
D gene: TRBD2
clone size: once
CDR3 DNA: TGTGCCAGCAGCTTAGTAGCGGGAAGCACAGATACGCAGTATTTT
CDR3 protein: CASSLVAGSTDTQYF

J gene: TRBJ2-1
V gene: TRBV14
D gene: TRBD2
clone size: -
CDR3 DNA: TGTGCCAGCCGGACTAGCGGGAGAGGGGGGGAGCAGTTCTTC
CDR3 protein: CASRTSGRGGEQFF

J gene: TRBJ2-7
V gene: TRBV7-9
D gene: -
clone size: -
CDR3 DNA: TGTGCCAGCAGCTTACACGAAACCTACGAGCAGTACTTC
CDR3 protein: CASSLHETYEQYF

J gene: TRBJ2-1
V gene: TRBV11-1
D gene: TRBD2
clone size: -
CDR3 DNA: TGTGCCAGCAGCTATACCGGGACTAGCGGGAATGAGCAGTTCTTC
CDR3 protein: CASSYTGTSGNEQFF

J gene: TRBJ2-7
V gene: TRBV5-4
D gene: -
clone size: -
CDR3 DNA: TGTGCCAGCAGCTTCAGCGCGGACAGCTCCTACGAGCAGTACTTC
CDR3 protein: CASSFSADSSYEQYF

J gene: TRBJ2-2
V gene: TRBV6-5
D gene: TRBD2
clone size: -
CDR3 DNA: TGTGCCAGCAGTTACGAGGGACTAGCGGTCGGGGAGCTGTTTTTT
CDR3 protein: CASSYEGLAVGELFF

J gene: TRBJ1-1
V gene: TRBV6-6
D gene: TRBD1
clone size: -
CDR3 DNA: TGTGCCAGCAGAACAGGGGATGGAAGTAAGTACACTGAAGCTTTCTTT
CDR3 protein: CASRTGDGSKYTEAFF

J gene: TRBJ2-2
V gene: TRBV5-1
D gene: -
clone size: -
CDR3 DNA: TGCGCCAGCAGCTTGGAGGACAGACCAGGGGAGCTGTTTTTT
CDR3 protein: CASSLEDRPGELFF

J gene: TRBJ1-1
V gene: TRBV10-2
D gene: TRBD1
clone size: -
CDR3 DNA: TGCGCCAGCAGAGACAGGGCTGAAGCTTTCTTT
CDR3 protein: CASRDRAEAFF

J gene: TRBJ1-1
V gene: TRBV10-1
D gene: -
clone size: -
CDR3 DNA: TGCGCCAGCAGTGAGTTTGCAGGGATCGGCACTGAAGCTTTCTTT
CDR3 protein: CASSEFAGIGTEAFF

J gene: TRBJ1-1
V gene: TRBV5-1
D gene: TRBD1
clone size: once
CDR3 DNA: TGCGCCAGCAGCTTAGGGACAGTTAACACTGAAGCTTTCTTT
CDR3 protein: CASSLGTVNTEAFF

J gene: TRBJ2-7
V gene: TRBV20-1
D gene: TRBD1
clone size: -
CDR3 DNA: TGCAGTGCTGGAACAGGGGACGAGCAGTACTTC
CDR3 protein: CSAGTGDEQYF

J gene: TRBJ2-2
V gene: TRBV19
D gene: -
clone size: -
CDR3 DNA: TGTGCCAGTAGGATTGGCGCCTACACCGGGGAGCTGTTTTTT
CDR3 protein: CASRIGAYTGELFF

J gene: TRBJ1-2
V gene: TRBV28
D gene: -
clone size: -
CDR3 DNA: TGTGCCAGCAGCTACTGGACGGAGGGCGGCTACACCTTC
CDR3 protein: CASSYWTEGGYTF

J gene: TRBJ2-5
V gene: TRBV11-3
D gene: -
clone size: -
CDR3 DNA: TGTGCCAGCAGCTTAGTAGGTGAGGGCCCTCGGAAGACCCAGTACTTC
CDR3 protein: CASSLVGEGPRKTQYF

J gene: TRBJ2-3
V gene: TRBV11-3
D gene: -
clone size: -
CDR3 DNA: TGTGCCAGCAGCTTAGCGGGAGTGACTACGCAGTATTTT
CDR3 protein: CASSLAGVTTQYF

J gene: TRBJ2-5
V gene: TRBV2
D gene: TRBD1
clone size: -
CDR3 DNA: TGTGCCAGCAGTGGACACAGGGGGATAGAGACCCAGTACTTC
CDR3 protein: CASSGHRGIETQYF

J gene: TRBJ2-6
V gene: TRBV4-1
D gene: -
clone size: -
CDR3 DNA: TGCGCCAGCAGCCAATTATGGGGGGCTGGGGCCAACGTCCTGACTTTC
CDR3 protein: CASSQLWGAGANVLTF

J gene: TRBJ2-3
V gene: TRBV6-1
D gene: -
clone size: once
CDR3 DNA: TGTGCCAGCAGTGCGCCCTATAACTCCAGAAGCACAGATACGCAGTATTTT
CDR3 protein: CASSAPYNSRSTDTQYF

J gene: TRBJ2-5
V gene: TRBV10-3
D gene: -
clone size: -
CDR3 DNA: TGTGCCACTTCCGCCGGAGAGACCCAGTACTTC
CDR3 protein: CATSAGETQYF

J gene: TRBJ2-7
V gene: TRBV6-5
D gene: TRBD2
clone size: -
CDR3 DNA: TGTGCCAGCTCGGAACTAGCGGACTACGAGCAGTACTTC
CDR3 protein: CASSELADYEQYF

J gene: TRBJ1-2
V gene: TRBV19
D gene: -
clone size: -
CDR3 DNA: TGTGCCAGTAGTGAGCAGGGAGGAAACTATGGCTACACCTTC
CDR3 protein: CASSEQGGNYGYTF

J gene: TRBJ2-2
V gene: TRBV18
D gene: TRBD1
clone size: -
CDR3 DNA: TGTGCCAGCTCACCATTAGATGGACAGGGCGTGCACACCGGGGAGCTGTTTTTT
CDR3 protein: CASSPLDGQGVHTGELFF

J gene: TRBJ2-3
V gene: TRBV29-1
D gene: -
clone size: -
CDR3 DNA: TGCAGCGTTGACTCCGGGGGAAGCACAGATACGCAGTATTTT
CDR3 protein: CSVDSGGSTDTQYF

J gene: TRBJ1-5
V gene: TRBV6-5
D gene: -
clone size: -
CDR3 DNA: TGTGCCAGCAATATAATGGCCACCACTAATCAGCCCCAGCATTTT
CDR3 protein: CASNIMATTNQPQHF

J gene: TRBJ2-2
V gene: TRBV19
D gene: TRBD2
clone size: -
CDR3 DNA: TGTGCCAGTAGGGTAGCGGGGGGAGCCGGGGAGCTGTTTTTT
CDR3 protein: CASRVAGGAGELFF

J gene: TRBJ2-1
V gene: TRBV6-1
D gene: TRBD2
clone size: once
CDR3 DNA: TGTGCCAGCAGTCGTCCGGGACTAGGCTACAATGAGCAGTTCTTC
CDR3 protein: CASSRPGLGYNEQFF

J gene: TRBJ2-7
V gene: TRBV7-4
D gene: -
clone size: -
CDR3 DNA: TGTGCCAGCAGCTTTGCAGGCGGCGTGAGCGAGCAGTACTTC
CDR3 protein: CASSFAGGVSEQYF

J gene: TRBJ2-3
V gene: TRBV5-4
D gene: -
clone size: few
CDR3 DNA: TGTGCCAGCAGCTTGATGGGGGGGCCTATATATAGCACAGATACGCAGTATTTT
CDR3 protein: CASSLMGGPIYSTDTQYF

J gene: TRBJ1-6
V gene: TRBV28
D gene: -
clone size: few
CDR3 DNA: TGTGCCAGCAGTTTGGGGACCGACTATTCACCCCTCCACTTT
CDR3 protein: CASSLGTDYSPLHF

J gene: TRBJ2-5
V gene: TRBV5-4
D gene: TRBD2
clone size: -
CDR3 DNA: TGTGCCAGCAGCGTTCAAGCGGGACAAGAGACCCAGTACTTC
CDR3 protein: CASSVQAGQETQYF

J gene: TRBJ2-4
V gene: TRBV6-4
D gene: TRBD1
clone size: -
CDR3 DNA: TGTGCCAGCACAGGACAGGGATGTACCAAAAACATTCAGTACTTC
CDR3 protein: CASTGQGCTKNIQYF

J gene: TRBJ2-5
V gene: TRBV7-2
D gene: TRBD2
clone size: -
CDR3 DNA: TGTGCCAGCAGCCAGACTAGCGTACAAGAGACCCAGTACTTC
CDR3 protein: CASSQTSVQETQYF

J gene: TRBJ2-3
V gene: TRBV11-3
D gene: TRBD2
clone size: -
CDR3 DNA: TGTGCCAGCAGCTTACACGGGACTAGCGGGTGGTCAGATACGCAGTATTTT
CDR3 protein: CASSLHGTSGWSDTQYF

J gene: TRBJ2-3
V gene: TRBV7-9
D gene: TRBD2
clone size: -
CDR3 DNA: TGTGCCAGCAGCCAGGCCGGGAGGGCCGGGGCAGATACGCAGTATTTT
CDR3 protein: CASSQAGRAGADTQYF

J gene: TRBJ2-3
V gene: TRBV11-3
D gene: -
clone size: few
CDR3 DNA: TGTGCCAGCCGCTCAACAGATACGCAGTATTTT
CDR3 protein: CASRSTDTQYF

J gene: TRBJ2-1
V gene: TRBV11-3
D gene: -
clone size: -
CDR3 DNA: TGTGCCAGCAGCCAGACCAGCCAGGGTGAGCAGTTCTTC
CDR3 protein: CASSQTSQGEQFF

J gene: TRBJ2-2
V gene: TRBV11-3
D gene: -
clone size: -
CDR3 DNA: TGTGCCAGCAGCTTAGATAAGGAAGACTTACACCGGGGAGCTGTTTTT
CDR3 protein: CASSLDKEDLHRGAVF